The 30 T cell receptor beta chains below come from one sample, sequenced in a study of siplizumab effects on memory and regulatory T cells. Profiled with immunoSEQ multiplex PCR; TCRdb holds only in-frame clones, not every one. The sample shows roughly 56,000 clones, approximately 93% of them seen only once. Source material: CD8+ T cells sorted from blood. Receptors were obtained from a human donor in good health.

The CDR3 region has the DNA TGTGCCAGCAGTCCAGACAGGGGTAGTGCTTTCTTT. This gives the protein CASSPDRGSAFF. The genes are TRBV28 and TRBJ1-1, with TRBD1 identical over 8 bases. The CDR3 is made up of 12 amino acids. The V segment lost 5 bases and the J segment 11 bases; nucleotides outside the gene matches: 7. From germline, CDR1 is MDHEN and CDR2 SYDVKM. The complete variable domain, with remaining parts taken from reference TRBV28 and TRBJ1-1, reads DVKVTQSSRYLVKRTGEKVFLECVQDMDHENMFWYRQDPGLGLRLIYFSYDVKMKEKGDIPEGYSVSREKKERFSLILESASTNQTSMYLCASSPDRGSAFFGQGTRLTVV.

J is TRBJ2-1 and V is TRBV7-9; D unresolved. V was cut by 6 bases and J by 7 bases, with 4 bases left in between. In germline, CDR1 is SEHNR, CDR2 FQNEAQ (reference sequence). The CDR3 runs 10 residues. CDR3 in DNA: TGTGCCAGCAGTCCTAATGAGCAGTTCTTC. This sequence encodes CASSPNEQFF.

The chain employs TRBV5-6 and TRBJ2-3; D gene unclear. The V end was cut by 0 bases, the J end by 3 bases, with 17 bases between. CDR3 size: 17 residues. Germline lookup yields CDR1 SGHDT and CDR2 YYEEEE. The CDR3 protein is CASSLELLGGRTDTQYF. Written as DNA, the CDR3 is TGTGCCAGCAGCTTGGAGCTACTTGGCGGACGGACAGATACGCAGTATTTT.

This clone was counted a few times. The chain joins TRBV5-1 to TRBJ2-1; D remains ambiguous. Germline CDR1 is SGHRS and CDR2 is YFSETQ. This CDR3 has 13 residues. V lost 0 bases and J 8 bases, leaving 9 bases between the germline ends. Here the CDR3 reads CASSLVGIDEQFF. The CDR3, as DNA: TGCGCCAGCAGCTTGGTCGGAATTGATGAGCAGTTCTTC.

The V call is TRBV15, the J call TRBJ2-7, with D possibly TRBD1 on 6 matching bases. Germline CDR1 is LNHNV and CDR2 is YYDKDF (reference sequence). This CDR3 spans 17 amino acids. V lost 1 base and J 3 bases, leaving 19 bases between the germline ends. The chain's CDR3 is CATSRGISKGHSYEQYF. CDR3 nucleotide sequence: TGTGCCACCAGCAGAGGGATCTCTAAGGGACACAGCTACGAGCAGTACTTC. Supplemented by reference TRBV15 and TRBJ2-7, the full variable domain reads DAMVIQNPRYQVTQFGKPVTLSCSQTLNHNVMYWYQQKSSQAPKLLFHYYDKDFNNEADTPDNFQSRRPNTSFCFLDIRSPGLGDTAMYLCATSRGISKGHSYEQYFGPGTRLTVT.

This rearrangement joins TRBV5-4 to TRBJ2-3, with 7 bases matching TRBD2. The CDR3 is made up of 15 amino acids. Trimming took 5 bases from V and 6 from J; bases not matched to a gene: 12. Per the germline V gene, CDR1 is SGHNT and CDR2 is YYREEE (reference sequence). CDR3 region: CASRSRGSGTDTQYF. The CDR3 region has the DNA TGTGCCAGCAGGTCCCGGGGCAGCGGGACCGATACGCAGTATTTT.

The chain links TRBV2 to TRBJ2-5; TRBD2 aligns across 10 bases. Germline assignment: CDR1 SNHLY and CDR2 FYNNEI. The junction had 6 bases not matched to a gene; V was cut back by 6 bases and J by 5 bases. The CDR3 is 14 residues long. CDR3 loop: CASRIAGGQETQYF. The CDR3 DNA is TGTGCCAGCAGGATAGCGGGAGGCCAGGAGACCCAGTACTTC.

The rearrangement uses TRBV30 and TRBJ2-7; TRBD2 matches at 9 bases. V gave up 2 bases and J gave up 2 bases; unmatched junction bases: 10. Germline CDR1 GTSNPN, CDR2 SVGIG (reference sequence). This CDR3 has 16 residues. The CDR3 loop is CAWSPRGTSLTYEQYF. The CDR3 coding sequence is TGTGCCTGGAGTCCCCGGGGGACTAGCCTTACCTACGAGCAGTACTTC.

The genes are TRBV6-6 and TRBJ2-3; 7 nucleotides align to TRBD1. CDR3 size: 15 residues. After removal of 2 bases from V and 5 bases from J, the junction contained 7 bases not matched to a gene. Germline CDR1 reads MNHNY; CDR2 reads SVGAGI (reference sequence). Here the CDR3 reads CASSYDLPGGDTQYF. The CDR3 DNA reads TGTGCCAGCAGTTACGATCTACCAGGGGGAGATACGCAGTATTTT.

This rearrangement joins TRBV7-6 to TRBJ2-1; D gene unclear. This CDR3 contains 13 residues. CDR1 is SGHVS, CDR2 FNYEAQ, per germline. Trimming stripped 7 bases from V and 7 bases from J, with 14 bases between. Here the CDR3 DNA reads TGTGCCAGCAACCCTAAGGGTGGGAATGAGCAGTTCTTC. Amino acid sequence: CASNPKGGNEQFF.

The rearrangement uses TRBV11-3 and TRBJ2-1; 8 positions match TRBD2. J lost 5 bases, V lost 10 bases, and 10 bases had no gene match. There are 14 residues in the CDR3. The V gene's germline CDR1 is SGHNT and CDR2 YENEEA. CDR3 DNA: TGTGCCACAGCGGGAGTCGACTACGACAATGAGCAGTTCTTC. Encoded protein: CATAGVDYDNEQFF.

The rearrangement joins TRBV6-5 to TRBJ2-2, with D uncertain. The CDR3 sequence is 13 residues long. Germline V gene data show CDR1 as MNHEY and CDR2 as SVGAGI. The germline V and J ends were trimmed by 2 bases and 4 bases, with 5 bases remaining between them. For the CDR3, the DNA is TGTGCCAGCAGTTACGAGCTCACCGGGGAGCTGTTTTTT. It translates to CASSYELTGELFF.

This clone was seen a single time. The J gene is TRBJ1-1, the V gene TRBV28; the D gene is possibly TRBD1 (5 bases). Germline lookup yields CDR1 MDHEN and CDR2 SYDVKM. V was trimmed by 4 bases and J by 1 base, leaving 10 bases between them. The CDR3 is made up of 14 amino acids. CDR3 bases: TGTGCCAGCAGTTCCAGGGTTTCGAACACTGAAGCTTTCTTT. Translated: CASSSRVSNTEAFF.

The rearrangement uses TRBV9 and TRBJ1-1, with no clear D. Germline CDR1 reads SGDLS; CDR2 reads YYNGEE. The CDR3 has 15 amino acids. V gave up 2 bases and J gave up 6 bases, with 17 bases separating them. CDR3 sequence: CASSVIEGISAEAFF. CDR3 nucleotide sequence: TGTGCCAGCAGCGTTATAGAGGGTATCTCAGCTGAAGCTTTCTTT.

The chain combines TRBV30 with TRBJ1-3; no reliable D call. The germline V gene has CDR1 GTSNPN and CDR2 SVGIG (reference sequence). The V and J ends lost 0 bases and 7 bases respectively, with 10 bases between them. There are 13 residues in the CDR3. CDR3 nucleotide sequence: TGTGCCTGGAGTGTAGAGTTATATAACACCATATATTTT. Translating it yields CAWSVELYNTIYF. Full variable domain (outside the CDR3, taken from reference TRBV30 and TRBJ1-3): SQTIHQWPATLVQPVGSPLSLECTVEGTSNPNLYWYRQAAGRGLQLLFYSVGIGQISSEVPQNLSASRPQDRQFILSSKKLLLSDSGFYLCAWSVELYNTIYFGEGSWLTVV.

Here the CDR3 reads CASSPVAGRSYNEQFF. The CDR3 DNA reads as TGTGCCAGCAGTCCAGTAGCGGGAAGGTCCTACAATGAGCAGTTCTTC. The J gene is TRBJ2-1, the V gene TRBV28; 8 nucleotides align to TRBD2. The ends lost 5 bases at V and 1 base at J; junction bases unmatched: 7. There are 16 residues in the CDR3. In germline, CDR1 is MDHEN, CDR2 SYDVKM.

Here the CDR3 reads CAWTDARDIQYF. CDR3 in DNA: TGTGCCTGGACCGACGCCCGGGACATTCAGTACTTC. V gene TRBV30 combines with J gene TRBJ2-4, with unresolved D. The germline CDR1 and CDR2 sequences are GTSNPN and SVGIG (reference sequence). The V end lost 4 bases, the J end lost 8 bases, and 12 bases lay between the germline ends. The CDR3 consists of 12 residues. The entire variable domain, with the rest obtained from reference TRBV30 and TRBJ2-4, is as follows: SQTIHQWPATLVQPVGSPLSLECTVEGTSNPNLYWYRQAAGRGLQLLFYSVGIGQISSEVPQNLSASRPQDRQFILSSKKLLLSDSGFYLCAWTDARDIQYFGAGTRLSVL.

The chain recombines TRBV7-9 with TRBJ2-7; D gene uncertain. The CDR3 loop spans 14 amino acids. Trimming stripped 7 bases from V and 2 bases from J, with 15 bases between. Per the germline V gene, CDR1 is SEHNR and CDR2 is FQNEAQ (reference sequence). The CDR3: CASTPVAGTYEQYF. The DNA for the CDR3 is TGTGCCAGCACCCCGGTGGCAGGAACCTACGAGCAGTACTTC.

This chain joins TRBV5-1 and TRBJ2-6; maybe TRBD2 (5 bases). The CDR3 runs 16 residues. V lost 5 bases to trimming and J lost 0 bases, with 12 bases between them. Germline V gene lookup returns CDR1 SGHRS and CDR2 YFSETQ. This CDR3 reads CASRGGGDSGANVLTF. The CDR3 region has the DNA TGCGCCAGCAGAGGAGGCGGCGACTCTGGGGCCAACGTCCTGACTTTC. Together with reference TRBV5-1 and TRBJ2-6, the CDR3 gives the full variable domain: KAGVTQTPRYLIKTRGQQVTLSCSPISGHRSVSWYQQTPGQGLQFLFEYFSETQRNKGNFPGRFSGRQFSNSRSEMNVSTLELGDSALYLCASRGGGDSGANVLTFGAGSRLTVL.

This clone has only a few counts. V and J are TRBV5-1 and TRBJ2-4, with D unclear. The CDR3 consists of 15 residues. Deletions cut 0 bases from V and 5 bases from J, with 12 bases between. Per germline, CDR1 SGHRS and CDR2 YFSETQ. The CDR3, as DNA: TGCGCCAGCAGCTTGGATAGGTTCTTGGAAAACATTCAGTACTTC. It is translated as CASSLDRFLENIQYF. The full variable domain, rest sourced from reference TRBV5-1 and TRBJ2-4, is KAGVTQTPRYLIKTRGQQVTLSCSPISGHRSVSWYQQTPGQGLQFLFEYFSETQRNKGNFPGRFSGRQFSNSRSEMNVSTLELGDSALYLCASSLDRFLENIQYFGAGTRLSVL.

The chain combines TRBV21-1 with TRBJ2-1. TRBV21-1 is listed as a pseudogene. This CDR3 is 14 amino acids long. CDR3 sequence: CASSKGEDSIKQFF. The CDR3 region has the DNA TGTGCCAGCAGCAAAGGGGAGGACAGCATCAAGCAGTTCTTC.

The V gene is TRBV7-9, the J gene TRBJ1-2; no clear D. The length of the CDR3 is 15 residues. The V gene's germline CDR1 is SEHNR and CDR2 FQNEAQ (reference sequence). Trimming removed 1 base at V and 8 bases at J, with 17 bases between. The DNA for the CDR3 is TGTGCCAGCAGCTTAGGGCAGCAGCACTCTCGGGGCTACACCTTC. It is translated as CASSLGQQHSRGYTF. Full variable domain (outside the CDR3, taken from reference TRBV7-9 and TRBJ1-2): DTGVSQNPRHKITKRGQNVTFRCDPISEHNRLYWYRQTLGQGPEFLTYFQNEAQLEKSRLLSDRFSAERPKGSFSTLEIQRTEQGDSAMYLCASSLGQQHSRGYTFGSGTRLTVV.

The genes are TRBV7-9 and TRBJ2-1; TRBD2 aligns across 12 bases. Per the germline V gene, CDR1 is SEHNR and CDR2 is FQNEAQ (reference sequence). The CDR3 totals 16 residues. V shed 7 bases, J shed 4 bases, and the junction held 8 bases outside the gene matches. The CDR3 DNA reads TGTGCCAGCATCCCCTCACTAGCGGGAGGATACAATGAGCAGTTCTTC. It yields the protein CASIPSLAGGYNEQFF.

This sequence joins TRBV6-5 and TRBJ1-2; D is unresolved. The CDR3 is made up of 14 amino acids. Germline V gene data show CDR1 as MNHEY and CDR2 as SVGAGI. V lost 0 bases to trimming and J lost 4 bases, with 9 bases between them. The CDR3 spells CASSYSPGSYGYTF. The CDR3 coding sequence is TGTGCCAGCAGTTACTCTCCGGGTTCCTATGGCTACACCTTC.

This clone was counted once. This sequence joins TRBV7-6 and TRBJ2-1; TRBD2 aligns across 8 bases. V lost 6 bases to trimming and J lost 7 bases; unmatched junction nucleotides: 11. Per germline, CDR1 SGHVS and CDR2 FNYEAQ. The CDR3 runs to 15 residues. CDR3 DNA: TGTGCCAGCAGTCCGAGCGGGGGCCGTTTGAATGAGCAGTTCTTC. Its translation: CASSPSGGRLNEQFF.

V and J are TRBV6-4 and TRBJ2-2, with D possibly being TRBD2 (5 bases). V lost 6 bases to trimming and J lost 4 bases, with 12 bases between them. The germline V gene encodes CDR1 MRHNA and CDR2 SNTAGT. This CDR3 comprises 14 residues. The CDR3 bases are TGTGCCAGCAGCCATGGACTGGCCACCGGGGAGCTGTTTTTT. It is translated as CASSHGLATGELFF.

In this sample, this clone turned up once. The chain joins TRBV4-3 to TRBJ1-1; TRBD1 might be the D (5 bases). Germline assignment: CDR1 LGHNA and CDR2 YSLEER. Trimming removed 0 bases from V and 7 bases from J, with 15 bases in between. The CDR3 length is 15 residues. The CDR3 sequence is CASSQESRGLIEAFF. CDR3 bases: TGCGCCAGCAGCCAAGAAAGTCGGGGACTGATTGAAGCTTTCTTT.

J is TRBJ1-5 and V is TRBV7-9; 7 nucleotides line up with TRBD1. Per germline, CDR1 SEHNR and CDR2 FQNEAQ (reference sequence). The CDR3 runs 14 residues. With 3 bases clipped from V and 1 base from J, the junction kept 0 bases outside the gene matches. The CDR3 is CASSLGQSNQPQHF. CDR3 in DNA: TGTGCCAGCAGCTTGGGACAGAGCAATCAGCCCCAGCATTTT. The whole variable domain, filled in from reference TRBV7-9 and TRBJ1-5, reads DTGVSQNPRHKITKRGQNVTFRCDPISEHNRLYWYRQTLGQGPEFLTYFQNEAQLEKSRLLSDRFSAERPKGSFSTLEIQRTEQGDSAMYLCASSLGQSNQPQHFGDGTRLSIL.

The J gene is TRBJ1-5, the V gene TRBV6-5; D is perhaps TRBD1 (6 bases). V gave up 6 bases and J gave up 7 bases, with 16 bases separating them. Germline V gene data show CDR1 as MNHEY and CDR2 as SVGAGI. The CDR3 has 14 residues. The CDR3: CASRNRGAGQPQHF. CDR3 DNA: TGTGCCAGCAGAAACCGGGGGGCTGGGCAGCCCCAGCATTTT.

V and J are TRBV7-3 and TRBJ2-3, with D perhaps matching TRBD2 (6 bases). The CDR3 has 15 residues. V dropped 5 bases and J dropped 3 bases, with 15 bases sitting between them. From germline, CDR1 is SGHTA and CDR2 FQGTGA. The CDR3 DNA follows: TGTGCCAGCAGCCGTAGGGGAGGACTAACAGATACGCAGTATTTT. Residues: CASSRRGGLTDTQYF.